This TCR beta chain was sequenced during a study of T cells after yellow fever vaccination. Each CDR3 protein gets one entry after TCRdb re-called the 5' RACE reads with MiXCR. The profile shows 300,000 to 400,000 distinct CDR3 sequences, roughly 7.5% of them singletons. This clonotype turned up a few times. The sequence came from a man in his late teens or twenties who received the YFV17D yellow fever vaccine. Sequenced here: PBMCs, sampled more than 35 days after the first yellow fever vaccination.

The CDR3 DNA sequence: TGTGCCAGCAGCTTAGGGTTACGGACTGAAGCTTTCTTT. The encoded protein is CASSLGLRTEAFF. The chain couples TRBV7-2 to TRBJ1-1; D ambiguous. The CDR3 has 13 residues. Germline CDR1 reads SGHTA; CDR2 reads FQGNSA. V lost 1 base, J lost 5 bases, and 8 bases lay in between.